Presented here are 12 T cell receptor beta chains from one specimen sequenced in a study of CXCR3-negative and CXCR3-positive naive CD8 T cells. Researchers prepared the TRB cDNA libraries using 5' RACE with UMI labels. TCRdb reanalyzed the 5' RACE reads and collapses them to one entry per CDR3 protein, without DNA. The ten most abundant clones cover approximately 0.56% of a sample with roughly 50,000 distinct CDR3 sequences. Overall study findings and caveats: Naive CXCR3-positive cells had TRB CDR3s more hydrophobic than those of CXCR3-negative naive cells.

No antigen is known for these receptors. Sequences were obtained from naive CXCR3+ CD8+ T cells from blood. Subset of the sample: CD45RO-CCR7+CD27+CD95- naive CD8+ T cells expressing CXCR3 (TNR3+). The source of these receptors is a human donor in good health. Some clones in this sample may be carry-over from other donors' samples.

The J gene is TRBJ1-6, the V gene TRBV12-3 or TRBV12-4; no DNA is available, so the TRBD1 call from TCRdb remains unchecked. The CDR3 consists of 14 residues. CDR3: CASSSTGENSPLHF.

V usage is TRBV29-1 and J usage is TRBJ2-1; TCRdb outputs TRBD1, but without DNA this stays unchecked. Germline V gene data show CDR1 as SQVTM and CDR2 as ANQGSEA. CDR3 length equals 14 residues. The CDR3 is CSVDKGQGLNEQFF.

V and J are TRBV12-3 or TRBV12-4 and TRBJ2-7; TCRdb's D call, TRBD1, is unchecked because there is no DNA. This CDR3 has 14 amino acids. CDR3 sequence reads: CASRVTGLTYEQYF.

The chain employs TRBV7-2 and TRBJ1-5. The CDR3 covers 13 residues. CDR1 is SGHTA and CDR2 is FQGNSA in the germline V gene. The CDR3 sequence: CASSFEGNQPQHF.

The CDR3 loop reads CSARDLIPAGPRQETQYF. This chain joins TRBV20-1 and TRBJ2-5; the TCRdb call, TRBD2, lacks DNA for checking. Looked up from germline, CDR1 is DFQATT and CDR2 is SNEGSKA (reference sequence). The CDR3 spans 18 residues.

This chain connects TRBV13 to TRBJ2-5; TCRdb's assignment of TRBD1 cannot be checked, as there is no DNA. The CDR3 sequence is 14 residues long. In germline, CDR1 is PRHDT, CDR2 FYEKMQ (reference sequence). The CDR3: CASSSTAWGETQYF.

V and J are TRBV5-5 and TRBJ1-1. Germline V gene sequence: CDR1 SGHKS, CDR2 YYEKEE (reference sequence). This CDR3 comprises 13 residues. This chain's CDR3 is CASRVRFNTEAFF.

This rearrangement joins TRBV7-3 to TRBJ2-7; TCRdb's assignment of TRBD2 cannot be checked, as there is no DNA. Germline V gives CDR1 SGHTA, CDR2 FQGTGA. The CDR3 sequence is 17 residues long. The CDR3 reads CASSPFGGGDGHYEQYF.

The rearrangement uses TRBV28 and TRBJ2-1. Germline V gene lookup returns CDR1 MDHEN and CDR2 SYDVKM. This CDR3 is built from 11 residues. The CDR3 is CASTLRNEQFF.

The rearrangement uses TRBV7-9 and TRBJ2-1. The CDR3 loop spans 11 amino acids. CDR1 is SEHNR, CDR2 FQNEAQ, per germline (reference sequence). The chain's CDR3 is CASSLSEEQFF.

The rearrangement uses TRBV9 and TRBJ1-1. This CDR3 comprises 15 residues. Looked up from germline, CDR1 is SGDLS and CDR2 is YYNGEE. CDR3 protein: CASSVGREVNTEAFF.

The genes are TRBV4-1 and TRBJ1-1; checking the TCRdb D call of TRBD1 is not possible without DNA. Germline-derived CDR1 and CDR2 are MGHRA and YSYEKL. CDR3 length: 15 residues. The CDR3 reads CASSHGTGVNTEAFF.